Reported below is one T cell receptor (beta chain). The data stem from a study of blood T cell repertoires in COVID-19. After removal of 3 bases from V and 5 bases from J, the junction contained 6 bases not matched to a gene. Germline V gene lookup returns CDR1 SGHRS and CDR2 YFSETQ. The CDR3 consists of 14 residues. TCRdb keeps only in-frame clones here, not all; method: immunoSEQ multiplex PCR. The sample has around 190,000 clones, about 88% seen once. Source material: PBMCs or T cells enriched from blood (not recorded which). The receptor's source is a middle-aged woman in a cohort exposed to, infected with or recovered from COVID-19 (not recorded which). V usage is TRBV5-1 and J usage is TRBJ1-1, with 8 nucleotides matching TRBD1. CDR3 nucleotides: TGCGCCAGCAGCTACACTGACAGGGGTACTGAAGCTTTCTTT. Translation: CASSYTDRGTEAFF.